This T cell receptor (beta chain) was captured in a study of T cell responses to AZD1222 COVID-19 vaccine. The assay was immunoSEQ multiplex PCR, and TCRdb's table has in-frame clones only and misses some. The repertoire consists of around 160,000 clones, with around nine tenths occurring once and the leading ten covering about 3%. About this clone: Its antigen is unknown.

Study-wide findings and caveats: Possibly, clonal diversity was underestimated; donors were largely white British and included more females.

This TCR came from an adult in good health. The source was peripheral blood, collected on day 0 of MenACWY control vaccination.

The CDR3 here is CASSWGGDYEQYF. The CDR3 nucleotides are TGTGCCAGCAGCTGGGGGGGGGACTACGAGCAGTACTTC. The chain is built from TRBV7-6 and TRBJ2-7; 7 bases map to TRBD2. The germline V gene encodes CDR1 SGHVS and CDR2 FNYEAQ. This CDR3 is 13 amino acids long. J lost 3 bases, V lost 4 bases, and 3 bases had no gene match.